These T cell receptor beta chains were read from a single sample in a study of blood T cell repertoires in COVID-19. Assay: immunoSEQ multiplex PCR; the TCRdb copy retains only in-frame clones and omits some. The sample holds 100,000 or so clones; 81% are singletons and the top ten take approximately 9%. Sequenced material: peripheral blood. Source of these receptors: a woman aged 70-85 years with acute or convalescent COVID-19. The CDR3 runs from the conserved cysteine through the conserved F or W.

TRBV27	TRBJ2-3	CASSFYRATDTQYF
TRBV5-1	TRBJ1-2	CASSVERYGYTF
TRBV10-2	TRBJ1-1	CASSLQSNTEAFF
TRBV9	TRBJ1-3	CASSVEPGAGPGNTIYF
TRBV2	TRBJ2-2	CASSERTGNTGELFF
TRBV7-2	TRBJ2-1	CASSLFSGLVVGYEQFF
TRBV5-1	TRBJ1-1	CASSRDRKDTEAFF
TRBV7-9	TRBJ1-6	CASSLATGGAQWSPLHF
TRBV11-2	TRBJ2-2	CASSLANGGTGELFF
TRBV30	TRBJ1-4	CACSWGEEKLFF
TRBV6-5	TRBJ2-5	CASSRDSQETQYF
TRBV7-2	TRBJ1-3	CASSLAPGQGKGGNTIYF
TRBV9	TRBJ2-5	CASSATSGYQETQYF
TRBV12-3/TRBV12-4	TRBJ1-2	CASSRQGDYGYTF
TRBV18	TRBJ1-2	CASSPRTGGHGYTF
TRBV7-2	TRBJ2-7	CASSLAPGQGKSYEQYF
TRBV12-5	TRBJ2-2	CASGLFYLAGADTGELFF
TRBV19	TRBJ1-2	CATQPGQGASADGYTF
TRBV18	TRBJ2-2	CASSPRDRGYNTGELFF
TRBV6-2/TRBV6-3	TRBJ1-1	CASSLRRARNTEAFF
TRBV25-1	TRBJ1-3	CASRLTGSSGNTIYF
TRBV6-2/TRBV6-3	TRBJ2-2	CASSSERTSGSRGPTGELFF
TRBV3-1/TRBV3-2	TRBJ2-2	CASSQTRGDPNTGELFF
TRBV9	TRBJ1-6	CASSAGTPYNSPLHF
TRBV5-6	TRBJ1-2	CASSLDRGLLLSGYTF
TRBV19	TRBJ1-5	CASSARTGASNQPQHF
TRBV18	TRBJ1-1	CASSPPRRDTEAFF
TRBV28	TRBJ1-5	CASRLGTGDNQPQHF
TRBV4-2	TRBJ2-5	CASSPSSQGQETQYF
TRBV24-1	TRBJ1-2	CATSDNRGRGYTF
TRBV6-6	TRBJ1-2	CASSQLREGYTF
TRBV7-2	TRBJ2-7	CASSLGSGTEGQYF
TRBV29-1	TRBJ2-4	CSVRTTSVQYF
TRBV18	TRBJ2-1	CASSPEGQAASYNEQFF
TRBV3-1/TRBV3-2	TRBJ1-2	CASHHHGQEVEGYTF
TRBV4-3	TRBJ1-6	CASSQGTGANSPLHF
TRBV28	TRBJ2-7	CASSFPQIRSSYEQYF
TRBV7-2	TRBJ2-3	CASSLKSGGSDTQYF